These 15 T cell receptor beta chains were all obtained from the same sample, sequenced in a study of Ad26.COV2.S vaccination and SARS-CoV-2 variants. Regarding treatment: some 19 received Ad26.COV2.S at low or high dose, single or two shots; about 5 received placebo; per-sample allocation not given. Specimens were obtained on day 63 following the first vaccine or placebo injection. Clones were read by immunoSEQ multiplex PCR, and TCRdb kept only the in-frame ones, dropping some. In the table there are fewer than 500,000 clones, about 88% of which are singletons. The specimen comprised peripheral blood, sampled in a trial of Ad26.COV2.S vaccine versus placebo. Receptors were obtained from a person between 18 and 65 years old who received the Ad26.COV2.S COVID-19 vaccine or a placebo.

The rearrangement uses TRBV5-1 and TRBJ2-3; D assignment may be TRBD1 or TRBD2 (6 bases each). This CDR3 is 14 amino acids long. Germline V gene sequence: CDR1 SGHRS, CDR2 YFSETQ. The ends were cut back, 4 bases at V and 3 bases at J, with 12 bases in the middle. CDR3 sequence (DNA): TGCGCCAGCAGCCCCCGGGGGCCGACAGATACGCAGTATTTT. This encodes CASSPRGPTDTQYF.

This clone was counted only a few times. The chain joins TRBV6-2 or TRBV6-3 to TRBJ2-7, with D uncertain. Germline V gene sequence: CDR1 MNHEY, CDR2 SVGEGT. V lost 0 bases and J lost 2, with 8 bases in between. CDR3 length equals 14 residues. CDR3 bases: TGTGCCAGCAGTTACTCGGGCCGTCCCTACGAGCAGTACTTC. Translating gives CASSYSGRPYEQYF.

This sequence joins TRBV10-2 and TRBJ2-7; TRBD1 is a possible D gene (6 bases). Trimming took 3 bases from V and 4 from J, leaving 10 bases between them. This CDR3 has 13 amino acids. Germline CDR1 WSHSY, CDR2 SAAADI. CDR3 bases: TGCGCCAGCAGTGACCCGGACAGTTACGAGCAGTACTTC. This encodes CASSDPDSYEQYF.

The J gene is TRBJ2-5, the V gene TRBV5-6, with D hard to call. V lost 0 bases to trimming and J lost 5 bases, with 8 bases between them. CDR3 length equals 13 residues. Germline V gives CDR1 SGHDT, CDR2 YYEEEE. The CDR3, as DNA: TGTGCCAGCAGCTTGGTAGGCCCCGAGACCCAGTACTTC. It yields the protein CASSLVGPETQYF.

This chain connects TRBV19 to TRBJ1-5, with unresolved D. V was pared by 4 bases and J by 2 bases, with 12 bases between. Looked up from germline, CDR1 is LNHDA and CDR2 is SQIVND (reference sequence). The CDR3 loop spans 15 amino acids. The CDR3 DNA reads TGTGCCAGTAGTACGGCGGGTGTGCGCAATCAGCCCCAGCATTTT. Its protein is CASSTAGVRNQPQHF.

CDR3 nucleotides: TGTGCCAGCAGCGTAGGACGGAGGTCCTCGGGGACTGAAGCTTTCTTT. It specifies CASSVGRRSSGTEAFF. The chain joins TRBV9 to TRBJ1-1; no clear D. This CDR3 comprises 16 residues. Germline assignment: CDR1 SGDLS and CDR2 YYNGEE. V was pared by 0 bases and J by 5 bases, with 17 bases between.

V usage is TRBV19 and J usage is TRBJ1-2, with D unclear. Germline loops: CDR1 LNHDA, CDR2 SQIVND (reference sequence). V was pared by 6 bases and J by 0 bases, with 8 bases between. There are 13 residues in the CDR3. CDR3 sequence reads: CASSFFSNYGYTF. The CDR3 region has the DNA TGTGCCAGTAGCTTCTTTTCTAACTATGGCTACACCTTC. Based on the CDR3 plus reference TRBV19 and TRBJ1-2, the full variable domain is DGGITQSPKYLFRKEGQNVTLSCEQNLNHDAMYWYRQDPGQGLRLIYYSQIVNDFQKGDIAEGYSVSREKKESFPLTVTSAQKNPTAFYLCASSFFSNYGYTFGSGTRLTVV.

The rearrangement links TRBV2 to TRBJ2-1; D uncertain. Germline CDR1 is SNHLY and CDR2 is FYNNEI. The CDR3 runs 11 residues. The germline V and J ends were trimmed by 6 bases and 4 bases, with 4 bases remaining between them. The CDR3 spells CASRSYNEQFF. The CDR3 region has the DNA TGTGCCAGCAGGAGTTACAATGAGCAGTTCTTC.

In the case of this clone: This sample includes further DNA sequences coding for the same CDR3. The chain has TRBV12-3 or TRBV12-4 and TRBJ1-2; maybe TRBD1 (5 bases). The CDR3 totals 12 residues. Trimming took off 5 bases at V and 8 bases at J, with 12 bases between the two ends. For the CDR3, the DNA is TGTGCCAGCAGTCCCCGGGGGTACGGCTACACCTTC. Its translation: CASSPRGYGYTF.

The genes are TRBV7-2 and TRBJ2-4; TRBD2 matches 7 bases. The CDR3 consists of 13 residues. Germline V gene sequence: CDR1 SGHTA, CDR2 FQGNSA. Losses at the gene ends were 4 bases for V and 3 bases for J; bases not matched to a gene: 0. The CDR3 sequence is CASSSGGKNIQYF. Written as DNA, the CDR3 is TGTGCCAGCAGCTCGGGGGGCAAAAACATTCAGTACTTC.

The rearrangement joins TRBV7-2 to TRBJ2-7, with no clear D. The CDR3 is 15 amino acids. In germline, CDR1 is SGHTA, CDR2 FQGNSA. The ends were cut back, 2 bases at V and 0 bases at J, with 11 bases in the middle. For the CDR3, the DNA is TGTGCCAGCAGCTTAAGATCTCAAAGCTCCTACGAGCAGTACTTC. It codes for CASSLRSQSSYEQYF.

The CDR3 here is CASSLSGQSDGYTF. The CDR3 nucleotides are TGTGCCAGCAGCTTATCAGGCCAATCGGATGGCTACACCTTC. The gene calls are TRBV7-9 and TRBJ1-2; no firm D call. V lost 2 bases and J lost 6, with 13 bases in between. The CDR3 extends over 14 amino acids. Germline lookup yields CDR1 SEHNR and CDR2 FQNEAQ (reference sequence).

V is TRBV19 and J is TRBJ1-1, with a possible D match to TRBD1 (5 bases). The V and J ends lost 5 bases and 6 bases respectively, with 16 bases between them. The CDR3 has 14 amino acids. CDR1 and CDR2 from the germline V gene are LNHDA and SQIVND (reference sequence). For the CDR3, the DNA is TGTGCCAGTAGTGTTAGGGACCGATGGTCTGAAGCTTTCTTT. Protein product: CASSVRDRWSEAFF.

This chain uses TRBV19 with TRBJ1-4, with TRBD1 as a possible D gene (5 bases). The germline gives CDR1 LNHDA, CDR2 SQIVND (reference sequence). V lost 2 bases to trimming and J lost 2 bases, with 9 bases between them. This CDR3 spans 15 amino acids. DNA for the CDR3: TGTGCCAGTAGTATATGGGGGATCACTAATGAAAAACTGTTTTTT. It encodes CASSIWGITNEKLFF.

This clone was seen once. This rearrangement joins TRBV5-6 to TRBJ2-2; 8 nucleotides match TRBD2. Trimming removed 3 bases from V and 1 base from J; junction bases left unmatched: 2. The CDR3 covers 15 residues. CDR1 and CDR2 from the germline V gene are SGHDT and YYEEEE. The CDR3 spells CASSWSGRNTGELFF. DNA of the CDR3: TGTGCCAGCAGCTGGAGCGGGAGGAACACCGGGGAGCTGTTTTTT. The full variable domain, rest sourced from reference TRBV5-6 and TRBJ2-2, is DAGVTQSPTHLIKTRGQQVTLRCSPKSGHDTVSWYQQALGQGPQFIFQYYEEEERQRGNFPDRFSGHQFPNYSSELNVNALLLGDSALYLCASSWSGRNTGELFFGEGSRLTVL.